Each of the 14 T cell receptor beta chains below was sequenced from the same sample in a study of identical twins. TCRdb fed the 5' RACE reads into MiXCR, producing one record per CDR3 protein. Here the sample spans a few hundred thousand distinct CDR3 sequences, about 18% being singletons. Sequencing input: naive T cells sorted from blood. Every receptor here comes from a man aged 45-65 years in good health.

This clonotype occurred a few times. The V and J genes are TRBV29-1 and TRBJ2-7, with D tentatively TRBD2 (6 bases). Germline CDR1 and CDR2: SQVTM and ANQGSEA. The ends were cut back, 7 bases at V and 1 base at J, with 14 bases in the middle. The CDR3 covers 13 residues. CDR3 nucleotides: TGCAGCGGACGGGACTCCCGTTCCTACGAGCAGTACTTC. Translated: CSGRDSRSYEQYF.

In its sample, this clonotype was seen many times. The J gene is TRBJ2-1, the V gene TRBV20-1; perhaps TRBD1 as D (7 bases). V shed 1 base and J shed 0 bases, with 19 bases lying between them. Germline V lookup: CDR1 DFQATT, CDR2 SNEGSKA (reference sequence). The CDR3 contains 18 residues. The CDR3 region has the DNA TGCAGTGCTAGAGGCCTGGCAGGGGGGATTAGCTCCTACAATGAGCAGTTCTTC. Its protein is CSARGLAGGISSYNEQFF.

This clonotype occurred many times. The chain joins TRBV29-1 to TRBJ1-1; D may be TRBD1 (5 bases). This CDR3 comprises 15 residues. The germline V and J ends were trimmed by 0 bases and 1 base, with 12 bases remaining between them. Germline-derived CDR1 and CDR2 are SQVTM and ANQGSEA. The CDR3 protein is CSVEDPGQGNTEAFF. The CDR3 DNA follows: TGCAGCGTTGAAGATCCAGGGCAGGGGAACACTGAAGCTTTCTTT.

The rearrangement uses TRBV20-1 and TRBJ1-1; no definite D call. The CDR3 sequence is 12 residues long. V was cut by 6 bases and J by 7 bases, with 15 bases left in between. The germline CDR1 and CDR2 sequences are DFQATT and SNEGSKA (reference sequence). The CDR3 spells CSASTSAGEAFF. CDR3 sequence (DNA): TGCAGTGCAAGTACATCAGCTGGTGAAGCTTTCTTT.

This clonotype was seen only once. V gene TRBV29-1 combines with J gene TRBJ1-2, with D possibly TRBD1 on 5 matching bases. V lost 6 bases and J 6 bases, leaving 23 bases between the germline ends. This CDR3 contains 15 residues. Germline V CDR1 and CDR2: SQVTM, ANQGSEA. Here the CDR3 reads CSVQGGLGDRDGYTF. Written as DNA, the CDR3 is TGCAGCGTCCAGGGTGGTTTGGGTGATAGGGATGGCTACACCTTC.

This clonotype was counted ten times or more. CDR3 loop: CASSQREGDIQYF. The CDR3 region has the DNA TGTGCCAGCAGTCAGCGGGAGGGAGACATTCAGTACTTC. The rearrangement uses TRBV6-1 and TRBJ2-4; 10 nucleotides align to TRBD2. The CDR3 runs 13 residues. The V segment lost 5 bases and the J segment 8 bases; nucleotides outside the gene matches: 3. Germline V lookup: CDR1 MNHNS, CDR2 SASEGT.

This sequence joins TRBV9 and TRBJ2-3; D not resolved. The length of the CDR3 is 15 residues. V lost 0 bases and J 5 bases, leaving 13 bases between the germline ends. CDR1 and CDR2 (germline): SGDLS, YYNGEE. The CDR3 DNA reads TGTGCCAGCAGCGTAGGACTGGCCCAGGAAGATACGCAGTATTTT. Its protein product is CASSVGLAQEDTQYF.

Ten or more counts support this clonotype. V usage is TRBV20-1 and J usage is TRBJ2-3; D is uncertain. The CDR3 contains 13 residues. Germline V gene lookup returns CDR1 DFQATT and CDR2 SNEGSKA (reference sequence). V shed 0 bases and J shed 6 bases, with 10 bases lying between them. For the CDR3, the DNA is TGCAGTGCTAGAGAAACTAAGTCTGATACGCAGTATTTT. This codes for CSARETKSDTQYF.

This clonotype was seen ten or more times. The V call is TRBV5-1, the J call TRBJ2-7; TRBD1 is a possible D gene (5 bases). The CDR3 is 14 residues long. Germline loops: CDR1 SGHRS, CDR2 YFSETQ. The germline V and J ends were trimmed by 5 bases and 2 bases, with 14 bases remaining between them. CDR3 residues: CASRGIDSPYEQYF. CDR3 sequence (DNA): TGCGCCAGCAGGGGGATAGACAGTCCCTACGAGCAGTACTTC. Full variable domain (remainder filled in from reference TRBV5-1 and TRBJ2-7): KAGVTQTPRYLIKTRGQQVTLSCSPISGHRSVSWYQQTPGQGLQFLFEYFSETQRNKGNFPGRFSGRQFSNSRSEMNVSTLELGDSALYLCASRGIDSPYEQYFGPGTRLTVT.

The J gene is TRBJ2-3, the V gene TRBV29-1; a possible D gene is TRBD1 (5 bases). The CDR3 runs to 14 residues. Germline V gene sequence: CDR1 SQVTM, CDR2 ANQGSEA. V was cut by 4 bases and J by 0 bases, with 11 bases left in between. The DNA for the CDR3 is TGCAGCGTTGGAGGACAAGGAAGCACAGATACGCAGTATTTT. It specifies CSVGGQGSTDTQYF.

This clonotype has a count of ten or more. V gene TRBV7-9 combines with J gene TRBJ1-1; D possibly corresponds to TRBD1 (6 bases). V lost 6 bases, J lost 0 bases, and 14 bases lay in between. Germline values: CDR1 SEHNR, CDR2 FQNEAQ (reference sequence). The CDR3 has 15 amino acids. As DNA, the CDR3 is TGTGCCAGCAGTTCCTCGGGGGCAGTGAACACTGAAGCTTTCTTT. It yields the protein CASSSSGAVNTEAFF. The entire variable domain, with the rest obtained from reference TRBV7-9 and TRBJ1-1, is as follows: DTGVSQNPRHKITKRGQNVTFRCDPISEHNRLYWYRQTLGQGPEFLTYFQNEAQLEKSRLLSDRFSAERPKGSFSTLEIQRTEQGDSAMYLCASSSSGAVNTEAFFGQGTRLTVV.

J is TRBJ2-5 and V is TRBV5-1, with D unclear. Germline-derived CDR1 and CDR2 are SGHRS and YFSETQ. The V and J ends lost 4 bases and 4 bases respectively, with 14 bases between them. CDR3 length: 14 residues. As DNA, the CDR3 is TGCGCCAGCAGCCCAAACACGGGCCCAGAGACCCAGTACTTC. Protein product: CASSPNTGPETQYF.

This clonotype was found a few times. The genes are TRBV20-1 and TRBJ1-5; D might be TRBD1 (5 bases). Trimming pared 5 bases from V and 4 bases from J, leaving 15 bases between. Germline V gene sequence: CDR1 DFQATT, CDR2 SNEGSKA (reference sequence). The CDR3 consists of 14 residues. As DNA, the CDR3 is TGCAGTGCTGGGGTGAGGGGTGGGAATCAGCCCCAGCATTTT. Its protein product is CSAGVRGGNQPQHF.

The chain employs TRBV2 and TRBJ2-7; D possibly corresponds to TRBD2 (5 bases). This CDR3 comprises 12 residues. Germline V gene data show CDR1 as SNHLY and CDR2 as FYNNEI. V lost 7 bases and J 3 bases, leaving 10 bases between the germline ends. CDR3 region: CASIGLFYEQYF. Here the CDR3 DNA reads TGTGCCAGCATAGGACTTTTCTACGAGCAGTACTTC.